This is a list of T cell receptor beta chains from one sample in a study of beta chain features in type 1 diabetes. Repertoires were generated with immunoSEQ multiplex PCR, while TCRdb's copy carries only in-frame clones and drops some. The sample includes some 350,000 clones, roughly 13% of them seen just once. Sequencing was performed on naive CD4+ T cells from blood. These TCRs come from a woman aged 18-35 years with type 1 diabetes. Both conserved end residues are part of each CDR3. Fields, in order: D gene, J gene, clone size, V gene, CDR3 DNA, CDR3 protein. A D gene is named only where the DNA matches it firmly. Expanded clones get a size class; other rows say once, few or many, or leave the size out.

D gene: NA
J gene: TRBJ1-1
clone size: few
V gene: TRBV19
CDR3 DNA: TGTGCCAGTAGTAACCTACCTGGACTTGAAGCTTTCTTT
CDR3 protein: CASSNLPGLEAFF

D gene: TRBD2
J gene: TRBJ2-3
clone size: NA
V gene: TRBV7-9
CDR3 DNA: TGTGCCAGCAGCTTGCTAGCGGGAGTTAGCACAGATACGCAGTATTTT
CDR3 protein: CASSLLAGVSTDTQYF

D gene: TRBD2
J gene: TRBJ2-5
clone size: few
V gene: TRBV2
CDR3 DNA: TGTGCCAGCAGCGACGGGACTAGCGGGGCCCAAGAGACCCAGTACTTC
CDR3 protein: CASSDGTSGAQETQYF

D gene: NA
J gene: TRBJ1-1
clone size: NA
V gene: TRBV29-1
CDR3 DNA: TGCAGCGTTGAGGAGGGCCTGAACACTGAAGCTTTCTTT
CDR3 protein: CSVEEGLNTEAFF

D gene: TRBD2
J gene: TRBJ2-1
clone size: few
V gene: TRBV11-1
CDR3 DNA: TGTGCCAGCACCGCGCGGACTAGCGGGAGCGGACGGTTCTTC
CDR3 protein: CASTARTSGSGRFF

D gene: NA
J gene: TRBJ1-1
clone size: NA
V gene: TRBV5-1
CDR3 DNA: TGCGCCAGCAGCTTAGACACGGACACTGAAGCTTTCTTT
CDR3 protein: CASSLDTDTEAFF

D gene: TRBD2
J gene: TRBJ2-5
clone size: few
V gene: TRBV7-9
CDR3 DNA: TGTGCCAGCACCGGAGGGACTAGCGGGAGAGAGTTGCGAGAGACCCAGTACTTC
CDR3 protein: CASTGGTSGRELRETQYF

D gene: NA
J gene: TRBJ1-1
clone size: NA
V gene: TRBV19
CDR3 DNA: TGTGCCAGTAGTATTGGGAGGCACGCTTTCTTT
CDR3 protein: CASSIGRHAFF

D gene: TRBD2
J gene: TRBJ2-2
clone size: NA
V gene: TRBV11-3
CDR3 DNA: TGTGCCAGCAGCCGGACTAGCGGGAGTGGGGAGCTGTTTTTT
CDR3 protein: CASSRTSGSGELFF

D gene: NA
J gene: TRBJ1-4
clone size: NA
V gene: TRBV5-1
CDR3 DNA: TGCGCCAGCAGCTTGTCCGCAACTAATGAAAAACTGTTTTTT
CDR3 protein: CASSLSATNEKLFF

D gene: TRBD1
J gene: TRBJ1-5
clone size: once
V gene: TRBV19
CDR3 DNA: TGTGCCAGTAGAATCCGGGACAGGGGGAGCAATCAGCCCCAGCATTTT
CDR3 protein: CASRIRDRGSNQPQHF

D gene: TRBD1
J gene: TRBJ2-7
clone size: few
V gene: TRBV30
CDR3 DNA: TGTGCCTGGAGATCCCCCCGGACAGGGGGCGAGCAGTACTTC
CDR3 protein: CAWRSPRTGGEQYF

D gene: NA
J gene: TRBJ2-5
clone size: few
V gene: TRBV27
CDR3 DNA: TGTGCCAGCAGCCGGGTGATCAGAGAGACCCAGTACTTC
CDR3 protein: CASSRVIRETQYF

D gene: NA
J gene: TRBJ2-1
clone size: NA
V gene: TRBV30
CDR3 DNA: TGTGCCTGGAGTGTAAGCTGGACCCGGGAGGAGCAGTTCTTC
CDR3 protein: CAWSVSWTREEQFF

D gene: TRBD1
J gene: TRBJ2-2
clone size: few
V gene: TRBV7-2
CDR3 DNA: TGTGCCAGCAGCCCACGCGGACAGGGCGGCGGGGAGCTGTTTTTT
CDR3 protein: CASSPRGQGGGELFF

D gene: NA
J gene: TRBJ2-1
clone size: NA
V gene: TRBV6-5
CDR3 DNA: TGTGCCACTCGTGGGGCGAGCTCCTACAATGAGCAGTTCTTC
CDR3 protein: CATRGASSYNEQFF

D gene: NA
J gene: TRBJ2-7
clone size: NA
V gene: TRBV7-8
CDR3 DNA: TGTGCCAGCAGCCAAAGGGGCGAGCAGTACTTC
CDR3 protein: CASSQRGEQYF

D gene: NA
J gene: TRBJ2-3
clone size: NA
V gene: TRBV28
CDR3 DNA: TGTGCCAGCAGCATCGGACAGTTAATCACAGATACGCAGTATTTT
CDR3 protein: CASSIGQLITDTQYF

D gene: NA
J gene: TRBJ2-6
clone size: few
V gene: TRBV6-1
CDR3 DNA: TGTGCCAGCAGTGGAGGGATCTCTGGGGCCAACGTCCTGACTTTC
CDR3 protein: CASSGGISGANVLTF

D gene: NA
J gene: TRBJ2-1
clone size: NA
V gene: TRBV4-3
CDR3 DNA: TGCGCCAGCAGCCAAGCGGGAGACCCCTACAATGAGCAGTTCTTC
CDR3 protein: CASSQAGDPYNEQFF

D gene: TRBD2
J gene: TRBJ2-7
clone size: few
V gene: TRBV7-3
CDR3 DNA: TGTGCCAGCAGCCCCATGTGGACTAGCGGGAGGTCCGAGCAGTACTTC
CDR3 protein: CASSPMWTSGRSEQYF

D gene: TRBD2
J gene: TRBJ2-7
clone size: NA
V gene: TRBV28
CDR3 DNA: TGTGCCAGCAATAGCGGGAGTCTGATCTACGAGCAGTACTTC
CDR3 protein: CASNSGSLIYEQYF

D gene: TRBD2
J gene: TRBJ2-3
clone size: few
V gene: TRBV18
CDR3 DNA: TGTGCCAGCTCACAAATAGCGGGAGGTGGCACAGATACGCAGTATTTT
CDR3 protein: CASSQIAGGGTDTQYF

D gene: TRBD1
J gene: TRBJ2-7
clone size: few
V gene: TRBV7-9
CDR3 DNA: TGTGCCAGCAGCAGCTCCCGGGACAGGGCTCTCGAGCAGTACTTC
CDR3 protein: CASSSSRDRALEQYF